Shown below are 16 T cell receptor beta chains from a single sample sequenced in a study of T-cell memory formation after mild COVID-19. TCRdb reanalysed the 5' RACE reads using MiXCR and keeps one entry per CDR3 protein. The sample lists about 350,000 distinct CDR3 sequences; around an eighth were seen once. The material sequenced was PBMCs or a T cell subset sorted from them (not recorded which). These receptors all stem from a man younger than 30 who had mild COVID-19 (a few samples of this study predate the infection). Cell type and time point are not known.

There are a few counts of this clonotype. This chain uses TRBV3-1 with TRBJ2-5, with D possibly being TRBD2 (7 bases). This CDR3 has 16 residues. The germline V gene has CDR1 LGHDT and CDR2 YNNKEL (reference sequence). Trimming cost V 2 bases and J 2 bases, with 15 bases left between them. The CDR3 is CASSQKAGGRQETQYF. The CDR3 DNA reads as TGTGCCAGCAGCCAAAAAGCCGGGGGGCGGCAAGAGACCCAGTACTTC.

This clonotype was seen only a few times. In DNA form, the CDR3 reads TGCAGTGCTAGATACAGGGAGTTGATCGCTGGGGCCAACGTCCTGACTTTC. It is translated as CSARYRELIAGANVLTF. The chain carries TRBV20-1 and TRBJ2-6; D is perhaps TRBD1 (6 bases). The germline CDR1 and CDR2 sequences are DFQATT and SNEGSKA (reference sequence). The V gene lost 2 bases and the J gene lost 2 bases, with 16 bases spanning the gap. The CDR3 extends over 17 amino acids.

This clonotype was counted only a few times. This chain uses TRBV6-2 or TRBV6-3 with TRBJ1-5; TRBD1 aligns across 8 bases. Germline V gene sequence: CDR1 MNHEY, CDR2 SVGEGT. V lost 7 bases, J lost 3 bases, and 5 bases stayed unmatched. This CDR3 spans 14 amino acids. CDR3 DNA sequence: TGTGCCAGCAATCAGGGGGCCGCCAATCAGCCCCAGCATTTT. The encoded protein is CASNQGAANQPQHF.

This clonotype was detected a few times. The gene calls are TRBV12-3 or TRBV12-4 and TRBJ1-5; D uncertain. Trimming took off 4 bases at V and 0 bases at J, with 7 bases between the two ends. The CDR3 is 14 residues long. CDR3 sequence: CASSSSVSNQPQHF. The CDR3 nucleotides are TGTGCCAGCAGTTCCAGCGTTAGCAATCAGCCCCAGCATTTT.

The chain combines TRBV10-1 with TRBJ2-1; possibly TRBD2 for D (6 bases). There are 13 residues in the CDR3. V was clipped by 3 bases and J by 9 bases, with 12 bases between them. In germline, CDR1 is WNHNN, CDR2 SYGVQD (reference sequence). The CDR3 nucleotides are TGCGCCAGCAGTGAAGGAGGGTATAGTGAGCAGTTCTTC. Translation gives CASSEGGYSEQFF.

This clonotype was detected ten times or more. The rearrangement links TRBV11-1 to TRBJ2-3; 7 positions match TRBD1. Per the germline V gene, CDR1 is SGHAT and CDR2 is FQDESV (reference sequence). V was pared by 5 bases and J by 5 bases, with 1 base of the junction left unmatched. This CDR3 region has 12 residues. In nucleotides, the CDR3 is TGTGCCAGCAGCCGGACAGGAGATACGCAGTATTTT. It yields the protein CASSRTGDTQYF. Supplemented by reference TRBV11-1 and TRBJ2-3, the full variable domain reads EAEVAQSPRYKITEKSQAVAFWCDPISGHATLYWYRQILGQGPELLVQFQDESVVDDSQLPKDRFSAERLKGVDSTLKIQPAELGDSAMYLCASSRTGDTQYFGPGTRLTVL.

This clonotype has just a few counts. V is TRBV12-3 or TRBV12-4 and J is TRBJ1-1; TRBD1 is a possible D gene (5 bases). Trimming took 2 bases from V and 4 from J, leaving 11 bases between them. The CDR3 length is 14 residues. CDR3 nucleotides: TGTGCCAGCAGTTTACAAAGGCAGGGCACTGAAGCTTTCTTT. Protein sequence: CASSLQRQGTEAFF.

V usage is TRBV12-3 or TRBV12-4 and J usage is TRBJ1-1; tentatively, D is TRBD1 (6 bases). The CDR3 length is 15 residues. V was trimmed by 6 bases and J by 1 base, leaving 15 bases between them. Here the CDR3 reads CASRNSAGANTEAFF. The CDR3 nucleotides read TGTGCCAGCAGAAACTCGGCAGGGGCGAACACTGAAGCTTTCTTT.

This clonotype was found many times. The rearrangement links TRBV2 to TRBJ2-3, with TRBD2 as a possible D gene (5 bases). The V and J ends lost 2 bases and 0 bases respectively, with 9 bases between them. CDR1 is SNHLY and CDR2 is FYNNEI in the germline V gene. The CDR3 sequence is 15 residues long. CDR3 residues: CASSEWTSSTDTQYF. CDR3 DNA: TGTGCCAGCAGTGAATGGACTTCTAGCACAGATACGCAGTATTTT.

The chain uses TRBV14 and TRBJ2-2, with D uncertain. CDR1 and CDR2 (germline): SGHDN, FVKESK. Between the trimmed V and J ends, which lost 4 bases and 6 bases, there was a span of 9 bases. The CDR3 loop spans 13 amino acids. Written as DNA, the CDR3 is TGTGCCAGCAGCCTCAATGAAGCCGGGGAGCTGTTTTTT. Translating gives CASSLNEAGELFF.

V usage is TRBV24-1 and J usage is TRBJ2-5; TRBD2 aligns across 14 bases. The ends lost 2 bases at V and 4 bases at J; junction bases unmatched: 11. The germline gives CDR1 KGHDR, CDR2 SFDVKD. The CDR3 runs 19 residues. The CDR3 DNA sequence: TGTGCCACCAGTGATTCCCCCGGGACTAGCGGGGGTCAAGGAGAGACCCAGTACTTC. Amino acids: CATSDSPGTSGGQGETQYF.

This clonotype was detected only a few times. This rearrangement joins TRBV6-2 or TRBV6-3 to TRBJ2-3; 7 positions agree with TRBD1. After removal of 8 bases from V and 1 base from J, the junction contained 15 bases not matched to a gene. Germline V gene sequence: CDR1 MNHEY, CDR2 SVGEGT. The CDR3 is made up of 17 amino acids. CDR3 amino acids: CASGIWDSRAGTDTQYF. CDR3 nucleotides: TGTGCCAGCGGGATTTGGGACAGCAGAGCGGGCACAGATACGCAGTATTTT.

This clonotype was recorded many times. The chain employs TRBV4-3 and TRBJ2-1; a weak D match, TRBD1 (6 bases). The CDR3 has 15 residues. Germline V gives CDR1 LGHNA, CDR2 YSLEER. V was shortened by 5 bases and J by 8 bases, with 19 bases between the two germline ends. The CDR3 protein is CASSNDRQSIYEQFF. The CDR3 DNA sequence: TGCGCCAGCAGCAACGACAGGCAGTCTATCTATGAGCAGTTCTTC.

The chain carries TRBV5-1 and TRBJ1-3; D not certain. This CDR3 is 15 amino acids long. CDR1 SGHRS and CDR2 YFSETQ come from the germline V gene. The V end lost 1 base, the J end lost 1 base, and 9 bases lay between the germline ends. Written as DNA, the CDR3 is TGCGCCAGCAGCTTGAGTCCGTCTTCTGGAAACACCATATATTTT. It is translated as CASSLSPSSGNTIYF.

The rearrangement joins TRBV20-1 to TRBJ1-1, with D hard to call. Deletions cut 0 bases from V and 1 base from J, with 9 bases between. CDR1 is DFQATT and CDR2 is SNEGSKA in the germline V gene (reference sequence). The CDR3 is made up of 14 amino acids. This CDR3 reads CSARDPSTNTEAFF. The CDR3 bases are TGCAGTGCTAGAGATCCTTCCACGAACACTGAAGCTTTCTTT.

This clonotype was counted between two and nine times. This chain links TRBV3-1 with TRBJ2-4, with D perhaps matching TRBD2 (6 bases). This CDR3 contains 17 residues. Germline CDR1 and CDR2: LGHDT and YNNKEL (reference sequence). V lost 1 base to trimming and J lost 3 bases, with 16 bases between them. CDR3 residues: CASSQVGGVKGKNIQYF. In DNA form, the CDR3 reads TGTGCCAGCAGCCAAGTAGGCGGGGTTAAGGGCAAAAACATTCAGTACTTC.